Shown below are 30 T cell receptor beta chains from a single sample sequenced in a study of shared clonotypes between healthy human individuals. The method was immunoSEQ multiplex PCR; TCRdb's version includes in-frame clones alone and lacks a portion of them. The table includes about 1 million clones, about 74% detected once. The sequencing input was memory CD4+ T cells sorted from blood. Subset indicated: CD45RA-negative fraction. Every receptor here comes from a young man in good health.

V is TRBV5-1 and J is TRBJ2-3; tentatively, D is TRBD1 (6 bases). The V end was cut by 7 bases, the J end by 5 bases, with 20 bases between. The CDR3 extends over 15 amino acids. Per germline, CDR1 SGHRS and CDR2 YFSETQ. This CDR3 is CASSRNGQGQDTQYF. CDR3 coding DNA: TGCGCCAGCTCGCGTAATGGGCAGGGGCAAGATACGCAGTATTTT.

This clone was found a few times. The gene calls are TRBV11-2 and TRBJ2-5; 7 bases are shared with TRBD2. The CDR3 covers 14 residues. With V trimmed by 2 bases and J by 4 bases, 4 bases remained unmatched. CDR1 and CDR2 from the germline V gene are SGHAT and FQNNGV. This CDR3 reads CASSLSGGGETQYF. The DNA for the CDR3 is TGTGCCAGCAGCTTATCGGGCGGGGGAGAGACCCAGTACTTC.

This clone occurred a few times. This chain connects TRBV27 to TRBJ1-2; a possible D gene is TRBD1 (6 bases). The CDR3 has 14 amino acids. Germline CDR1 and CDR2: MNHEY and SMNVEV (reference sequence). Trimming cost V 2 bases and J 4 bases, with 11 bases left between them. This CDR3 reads CASSLRGAAYGYTF. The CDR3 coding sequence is TGTGCCAGCAGTTTAAGGGGGGCAGCCTATGGCTACACCTTC.

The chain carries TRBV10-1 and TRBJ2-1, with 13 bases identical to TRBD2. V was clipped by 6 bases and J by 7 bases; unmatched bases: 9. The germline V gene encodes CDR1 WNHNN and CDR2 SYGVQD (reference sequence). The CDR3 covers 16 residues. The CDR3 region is CASSEGLAGTQNEQFF. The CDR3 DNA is TGCGCCAGCAGCGAGGGACTAGCGGGAACCCAGAATGAGCAGTTCTTC.

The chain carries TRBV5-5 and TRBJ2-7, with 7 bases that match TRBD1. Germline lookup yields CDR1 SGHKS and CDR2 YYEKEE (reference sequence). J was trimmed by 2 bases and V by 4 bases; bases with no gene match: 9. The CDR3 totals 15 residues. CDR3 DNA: TGTGCCAGCAGCCAAGCACAGGGGTCGCCCTACGAGCAGTACTTC. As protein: CASSQAQGSPYEQYF.

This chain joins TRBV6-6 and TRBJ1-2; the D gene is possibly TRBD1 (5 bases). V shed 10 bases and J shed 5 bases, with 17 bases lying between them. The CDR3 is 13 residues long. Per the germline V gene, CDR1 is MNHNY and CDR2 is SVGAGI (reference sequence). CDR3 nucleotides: TGTGCCATCTCACAGGAGCAGTATTATGGCTACACCTTC. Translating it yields CAISQEQYYGYTF.

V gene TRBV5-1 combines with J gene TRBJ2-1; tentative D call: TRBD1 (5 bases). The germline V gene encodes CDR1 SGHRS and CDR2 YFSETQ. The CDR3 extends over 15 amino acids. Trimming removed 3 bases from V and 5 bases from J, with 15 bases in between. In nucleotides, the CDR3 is TGCGCCAGCAGCTCCGACAGCAGACCCGACAATGAGCAGTTCTTC. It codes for CASSSDSRPDNEQFF.

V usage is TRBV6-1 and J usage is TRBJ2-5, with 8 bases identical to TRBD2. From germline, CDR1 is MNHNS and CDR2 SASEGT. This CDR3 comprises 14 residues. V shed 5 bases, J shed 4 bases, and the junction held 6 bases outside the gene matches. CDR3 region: CASSPGLGPETQYF. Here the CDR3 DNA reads TGTGCCAGCAGTCCGGGACTAGGCCCAGAGACCCAGTACTTC.

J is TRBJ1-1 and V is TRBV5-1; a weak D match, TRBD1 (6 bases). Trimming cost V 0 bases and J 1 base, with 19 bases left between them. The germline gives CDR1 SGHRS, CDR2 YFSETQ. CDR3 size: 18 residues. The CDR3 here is CASSLASDSLSWNTEAFF. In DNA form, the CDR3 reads TGCGCCAGCAGCTTGGCCTCGGACAGCCTTTCATGGAACACTGAAGCTTTCTTT.

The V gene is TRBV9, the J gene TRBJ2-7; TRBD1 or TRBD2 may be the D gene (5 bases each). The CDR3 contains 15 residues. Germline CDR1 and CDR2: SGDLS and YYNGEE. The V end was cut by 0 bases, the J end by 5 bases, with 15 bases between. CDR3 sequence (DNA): TGTGCCAGCAGCGTAGCTACGGGGCGGGCAAACGAGCAGTACTTC. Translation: CASSVATGRANEQYF.

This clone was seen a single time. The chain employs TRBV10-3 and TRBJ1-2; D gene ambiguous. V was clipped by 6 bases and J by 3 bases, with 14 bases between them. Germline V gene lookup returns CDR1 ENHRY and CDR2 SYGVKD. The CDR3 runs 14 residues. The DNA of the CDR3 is TGTGCCATCAGCTTTAGGGCCTCGGACTATGGCTACACCTTC. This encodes CAISFRASDYGYTF.

DNA for the CDR3: TGTGCCAGCATGGTGGGAGAGACCCAGTACTTC. Protein: CASMVGETQYF. The V call is TRBV5-6, the J call TRBJ2-5; no reliable D call. The CDR3 extends over 11 amino acids. Trimming shortened V by 6 bases and J by 4 bases, and 7 bases separated the two germline ends. Germline V gene sequence: CDR1 SGHDT, CDR2 YYEEEE.

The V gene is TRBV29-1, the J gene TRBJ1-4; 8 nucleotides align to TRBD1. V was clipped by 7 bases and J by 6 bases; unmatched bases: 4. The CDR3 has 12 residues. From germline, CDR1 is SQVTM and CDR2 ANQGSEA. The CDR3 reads CSGKGQDEKLFF. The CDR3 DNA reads TGCAGCGGAAAGGGACAGGATGAAAAACTGTTTTTT.

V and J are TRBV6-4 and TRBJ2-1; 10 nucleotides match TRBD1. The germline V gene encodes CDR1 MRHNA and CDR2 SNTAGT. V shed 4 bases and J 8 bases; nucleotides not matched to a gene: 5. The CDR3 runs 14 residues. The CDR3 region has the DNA TGTGCCAGCAGTGTGGGACAGGGGAGTGATGAGCAGTTCTTC. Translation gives CASSVGQGSDEQFF.

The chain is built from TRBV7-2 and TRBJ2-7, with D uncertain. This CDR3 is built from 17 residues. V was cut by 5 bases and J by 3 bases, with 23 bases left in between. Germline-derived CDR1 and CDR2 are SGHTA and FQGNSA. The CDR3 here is CASSPVMVSSRDYEQYF. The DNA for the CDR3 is TGTGCCAGCAGCCCGGTGATGGTGTCTAGTCGTGACTACGAGCAGTACTTC.

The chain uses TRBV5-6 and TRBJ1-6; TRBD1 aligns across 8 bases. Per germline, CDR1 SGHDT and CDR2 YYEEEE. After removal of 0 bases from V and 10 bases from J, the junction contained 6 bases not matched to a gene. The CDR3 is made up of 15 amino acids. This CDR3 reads CASSLVQGAQSPLHF. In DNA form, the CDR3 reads TGTGCCAGCAGCTTGGTTCAGGGGGCCCAATCACCCCTCCACTTT.

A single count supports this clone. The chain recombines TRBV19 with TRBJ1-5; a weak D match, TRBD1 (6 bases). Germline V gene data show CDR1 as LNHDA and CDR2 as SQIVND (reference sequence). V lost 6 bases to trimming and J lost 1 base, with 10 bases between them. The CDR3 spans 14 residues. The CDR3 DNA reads TGTGCCAGTAGGAACAGGGAGAGCAATCAGCCCCAGCATTTT. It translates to CASRNRESNQPQHF.

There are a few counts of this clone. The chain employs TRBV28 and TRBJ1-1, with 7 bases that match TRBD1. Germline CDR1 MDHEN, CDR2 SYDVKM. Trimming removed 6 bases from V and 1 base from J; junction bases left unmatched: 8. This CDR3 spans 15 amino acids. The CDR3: CASSLHGQANTEAFF. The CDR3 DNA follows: TGTGCCAGCAGCCTCCACGGACAGGCGAACACTGAAGCTTTCTTT.

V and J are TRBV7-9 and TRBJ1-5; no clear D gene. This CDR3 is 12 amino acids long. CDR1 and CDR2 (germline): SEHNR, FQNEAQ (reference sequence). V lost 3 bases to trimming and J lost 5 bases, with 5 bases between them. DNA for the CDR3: TGTGCCAGCAGCTTTGCAGATCAGCCCCAGCATTTT. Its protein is CASSFADQPQHF.

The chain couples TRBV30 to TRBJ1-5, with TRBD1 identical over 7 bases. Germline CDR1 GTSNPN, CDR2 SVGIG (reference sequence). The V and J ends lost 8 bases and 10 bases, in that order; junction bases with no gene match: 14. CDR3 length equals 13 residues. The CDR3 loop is CAAQQGIIGPQHF. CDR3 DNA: TGTGCCGCCCAACAGGGGATAATCGGCCCCCAGCATTTT.

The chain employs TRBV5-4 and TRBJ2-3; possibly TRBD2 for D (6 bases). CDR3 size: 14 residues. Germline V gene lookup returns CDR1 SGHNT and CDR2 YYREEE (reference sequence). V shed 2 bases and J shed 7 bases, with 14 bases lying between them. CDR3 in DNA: TGTGCCAGCAGCTTCGCGGGGAATCTATATACGCAGTATTTT. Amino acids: CASSFAGNLYTQYF.

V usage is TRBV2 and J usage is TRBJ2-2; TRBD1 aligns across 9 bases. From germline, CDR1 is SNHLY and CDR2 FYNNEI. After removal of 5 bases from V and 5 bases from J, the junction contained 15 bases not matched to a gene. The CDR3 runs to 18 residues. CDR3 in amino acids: CASSPSGTGRRITGELFF. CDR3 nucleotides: TGTGCCAGCAGTCCTTCCGGGACAGGGAGGAGGATTACCGGGGAGCTGTTTTTT.

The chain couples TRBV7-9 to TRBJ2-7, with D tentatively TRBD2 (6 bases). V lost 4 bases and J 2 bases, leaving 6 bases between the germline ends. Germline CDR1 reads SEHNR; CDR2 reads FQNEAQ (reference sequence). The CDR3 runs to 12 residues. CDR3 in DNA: TGTGCCAGCAGCTCGGGAGCCTACGAGCAGTACTTC. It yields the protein CASSSGAYEQYF.

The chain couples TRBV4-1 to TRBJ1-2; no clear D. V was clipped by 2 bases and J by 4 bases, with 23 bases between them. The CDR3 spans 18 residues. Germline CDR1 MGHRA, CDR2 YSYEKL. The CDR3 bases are TGCGCCAGCAGCCAATTTAGCTCGCTCGGGGAAGTACCCTATGGCTACACCTTC. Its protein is CASSQFSSLGEVPYGYTF.

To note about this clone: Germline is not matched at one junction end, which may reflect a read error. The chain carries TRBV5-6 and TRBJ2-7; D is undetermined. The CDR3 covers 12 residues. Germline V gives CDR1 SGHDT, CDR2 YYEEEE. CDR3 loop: CASRGNSHEQYF. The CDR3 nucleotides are TGTGCCAGCAGGGGGAACTCCCACGAGCAGTACTTC.

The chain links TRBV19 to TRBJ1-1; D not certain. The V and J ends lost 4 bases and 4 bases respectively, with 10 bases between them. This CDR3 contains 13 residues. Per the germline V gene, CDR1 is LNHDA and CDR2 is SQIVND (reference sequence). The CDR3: CASSTQKGTEAFF. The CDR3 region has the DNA TGTGCCAGTAGTACCCAGAAAGGCACTGAAGCTTTCTTT.

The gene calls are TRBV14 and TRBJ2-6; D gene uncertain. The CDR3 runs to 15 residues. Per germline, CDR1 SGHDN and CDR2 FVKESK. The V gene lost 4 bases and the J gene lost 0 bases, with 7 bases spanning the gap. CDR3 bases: TGTGCCAGCAGCCCACAGCACTCTGGGGCCAACGTCCTGACTTTC. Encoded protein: CASSPQHSGANVLTF.

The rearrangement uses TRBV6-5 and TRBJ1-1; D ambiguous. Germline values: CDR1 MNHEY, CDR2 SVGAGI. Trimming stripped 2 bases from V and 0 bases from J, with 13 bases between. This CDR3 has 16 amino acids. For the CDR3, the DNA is TGTGCCAGCAGTTACCGAACGGCCGCCCTGAACACTGAAGCTTTCTTT. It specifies CASSYRTAALNTEAFF.

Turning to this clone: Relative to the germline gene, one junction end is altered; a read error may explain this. DNA for the CDR3: TGTGCCCGGAGGCAAAAGAGGATCTATAATTCACCCCTCCACTTT. Translation gives CARRQKRIYNSPLHF. This chain connects TRBV30 to TRBJ1-6; D uncertain. The germline V gene encodes CDR1 GTSNPN and CDR2 SVGIG (reference sequence). The CDR3 is made up of 15 amino acids.

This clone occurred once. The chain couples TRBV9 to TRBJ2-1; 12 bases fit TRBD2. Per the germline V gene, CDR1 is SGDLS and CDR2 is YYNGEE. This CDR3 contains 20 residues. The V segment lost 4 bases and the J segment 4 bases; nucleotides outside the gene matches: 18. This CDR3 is CASSIHPGLAGSGNYNEQFF. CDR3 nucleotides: TGTGCCAGCAGCATCCACCCGGGACTAGCGGGTTCCGGGAATTACAATGAGCAGTTCTTC.